This is a list of T cell receptor beta chains from one sample in a study of a mutant IDH1 vaccine in newly diagnosed glioma. The antigens these receptors bind are not known. TCRdb keeps only in-frame clones here, not all; method: immunoSEQ multiplex PCR. The sample gives about 54,000 clones, 80% to 90% of which show up once; around 1.5% is in the top ten. Sequenced here: PBMCs, sampled from a glioma patient whose treatment included an IDH1 peptide vaccine. All receptors derive from a man in his forties with glioma. The CDR3 runs from the conserved cysteine through the conserved F or W.

v_gene: TRBV18
CDR3aa: CASSPGSRETQYF

v_gene: TRBV2
CDR3aa: CASNGQGVYYGYTF

v_gene: TRBV4-1
CDR3aa: CASSLRGSAEAFF

v_gene: TRBV7-3
CDR3aa: CASSRDSSTGELFF

v_gene: TRBV7-6
CDR3aa: CASSLGGGKTQYF

v_gene: TRBV11-2
CDR3aa: CASSLERRLAGNEQYF

v_gene: TRBV5-4
CDR3aa: CASSRRAYNSYNEQFF

v_gene: TRBV2
CDR3aa: CASTRGSWSAFF

v_gene: TRBV10-3
CDR3aa: CAIRPTGEGTEAFF

v_gene: TRBV10-3
CDR3aa: CATSSGQGEEQYF

v_gene: TRBV7-9
CDR3aa: CASSSGLAGGFIAYNEQFF

v_gene: TRBV15
CDR3aa: CATSRGGRWGSGNTIYF

v_gene: TRBV5-1
CDR3aa: CASSSSTGLFTEAFF

v_gene: TRBV7-9
CDR3aa: CASTDGPSGNYGYTF

v_gene: TRBV7-9
CDR3aa: CASRPVFGGRNTEAFF

v_gene: TRBV7-2
CDR3aa: CASSAEGARRRNIQYF

v_gene: TRBV27
CDR3aa: CASSTALEYNEQFF

v_gene: TRBV5-1
CDR3aa: CASSPAGGSYEQYF

v_gene: TRBV15
CDR3aa: CATSRSTETYEQYF

v_gene: TRBV6-1
CDR3aa: CASSVREEQPQHF

v_gene: TRBV19
CDR3aa: CASSRGQANQPQHF

v_gene: TRBV6-6
CDR3aa: CASSDRKRGLYEQYF

v_gene: TRBV7-9
CDR3aa: CASSIQPYEQYF

v_gene: TRBV19
CDR3aa: CASSKGTYNEQFF

v_gene: TRBV4-3
CDR3aa: CASGSGSWDTQYF

v_gene: TRBV5-1
CDR3aa: CASRERQGAGEQYF

v_gene: TRBV19
CDR3aa: CASRTTSAPETQYF

v_gene: TRBV2
CDR3aa: CASRAETQYF

v_gene: TRBV27
CDR3aa: CASSFGRGEANYGYTF

v_gene: TRBV4-1
CDR3aa: CASSQGWGLASVQYF

v_gene: TRBV7-6
CDR3aa: CASSSGSGKTQYF

v_gene: TRBV5-1
CDR3aa: CASSGENEQFF

v_gene: TRBV29-1
CDR3aa: CSVVLWETQYF

v_gene: TRBV6-5
CDR3aa: CASSYSGDGGNTEAFF

v_gene: TRBV6-1
CDR3aa: CASIWGDRGRTEAFF

v_gene: TRBV5-5
CDR3aa: CASNKGGQYEQYF

v_gene: TRBV7-2
CDR3aa: CASSLSGGTYEQYF

v_gene: TRBV5-1
CDR3aa: CASSLGWGTGELFF

v_gene: TRBV7-9
CDR3aa: CASSLGGPYNEQFF

v_gene: TRBV7-9
CDR3aa: CASSSARETFF

v_gene: TRBV9
CDR3aa: CASSATTGPVGEAFF

v_gene: TRBV4-1
CDR3aa: CASSQDYRPYGYTF

v_gene: TRBV4-2
CDR3aa: CASSHVEGNQPQHF

v_gene: TRBV27
CDR3aa: CASSLQGGGQPQHF

v_gene: TRBV6-5
CDR3aa: CASSETGPPYEQYF

v_gene: TRBV28
CDR3aa: CASSSGGQNRGYTF

v_gene: TRBV4-1
CDR3aa: CASSQEGLYTGELFF

v_gene: TRBV5-1
CDR3aa: CASSFGGGDEQYF

v_gene: TRBV6-1
CDR3aa: CASSEWYEQYF